This is a list of T cell receptor beta chains from one sample in a study of cytomegalovirus exposure and HLA in healthy donors. Measured with immunoSEQ multiplex PCR; TCRdb has only the in-frame clones, and not every one. This sample's table reports 100,000 to 150,000 clones. Material: PBMCs. The source is a man in his forties in good health and CMV-seronegative. CDR3s leave out the opening cysteine and the closing phenylalanine or tryptophan. The order of the fields is V gene, J gene, CDR3 protein.

v_gene: TRBV25-1; j_gene: TRBJ2-7; CDR3aa: ASRGTPSSYEQY
v_gene: TRBV7-8; j_gene: TRBJ2-6; CDR3aa: ASSHGDWASSGANVLT
v_gene: TRBV11-3; j_gene: TRBJ2-3; CDR3aa: ASSSWAPQKREDTQY
v_gene: TRBV7-8; j_gene: TRBJ2-1; CDR3aa: ASSLLAGEQF
v_gene: TRBV7-9; j_gene: TRBJ1-4; CDR3aa: ASRFGATNEKLF
v_gene: TRBV30; j_gene: TRBJ2-1; CDR3aa: AWSPGGSGIYNEQF
v_gene: TRBV5-1; j_gene: TRBJ2-1; CDR3aa: ASSLGAGGLGNEQF
v_gene: TRBV19; j_gene: TRBJ1-2; CDR3aa: ASSIRDRIQWA
v_gene: TRBV9; j_gene: TRBJ2-7; CDR3aa: ASSAHAAGEQY
v_gene: TRBV11-3; j_gene: TRBJ2-6; CDR3aa: ASSLQGSAGANVLT
v_gene: TRBV6-6; j_gene: TRBJ2-2; CDR3aa: ATERTSGTGELF
v_gene: TRBV7-9; j_gene: TRBJ1-2; CDR3aa: ASSLEGTGAGYT
v_gene: TRBV7-2; j_gene: TRBJ1-5; CDR3aa: ASSLALGQVNQPQH
v_gene: TRBV7-2; j_gene: TRBJ2-1; CDR3aa: ASSLSQGSGEQF
v_gene: TRBV11-2; j_gene: TRBJ1-5; CDR3aa: ASSTSYESNQPQH
v_gene: TRBV29-1; j_gene: TRBJ2-5; CDR3aa: SVEGTGLAGQETQY
v_gene: TRBV7-9; j_gene: TRBJ2-3; CDR3aa: ASSFPIASSTDTQY
v_gene: TRBV9; j_gene: TRBJ2-7; CDR3aa: ASSRLAGAYEQY
v_gene: TRBV28; j_gene: TRBJ2-7; CDR3aa: ASSPLLGLGQYEQY
v_gene: TRBV18; j_gene: TRBJ2-7; CDR3aa: ASSPNPGYEQY
v_gene: TRBV6-5; j_gene: .; CDR3aa: ASSYGYGAYEQY
v_gene: TRBV5-6; j_gene: TRBJ1-5; CDR3aa: ASSLGGKQGEIGQPQH
v_gene: TRBV7-9; j_gene: TRBJ2-1; CDR3aa: ASSLQGFSGYHNEQF
v_gene: TRBV5-6; j_gene: TRBJ1-4; CDR3aa: ASTQGADNEKLF
v_gene: TRBV10-2; j_gene: TRBJ2-1; CDR3aa: ASSERGFRGSQYNEQF
v_gene: TRBV11-2; j_gene: TRBJ1-2; CDR3aa: ASSLGQYGYT
v_gene: TRBV15; j_gene: TRBJ1-2; CDR3aa: ATSTSTGSIYGYT
v_gene: TRBV27; j_gene: TRBJ1-5; CDR3aa: ASSPFWGVSNQPQH
v_gene: TRBV5-6; j_gene: TRBJ2-5; CDR3aa: ASSGSPGLPYETQY
v_gene: TRBV28; j_gene: TRBJ1-2; CDR3aa: ASSLAGTGYGYT
v_gene: TRBV30; j_gene: .; CDR3aa: AWSGGTASYEQY
v_gene: TRBV9; j_gene: TRBJ2-7; CDR3aa: ASSGSGGPSYEQY
v_gene: TRBV6-5; j_gene: TRBJ2-7; CDR3aa: ASGTSGYEQY
v_gene: TRBV5-1; j_gene: TRBJ2-7; CDR3aa: ASSFGDRTYEQY
v_gene: TRBV30; j_gene: TRBJ1-6; CDR3aa: AWSVNRQGNSPLH
v_gene: TRBV4-3; j_gene: TRBJ1-6; CDR3aa: ASSQDPQGSYNSPLH
v_gene: TRBV5-1; j_gene: TRBJ1-1; CDR3aa: ASSPGQGAQGAF